This entry lists 10 T cell receptor beta chains sequenced from one sample in a study of T cell responses to AZD1222 COVID-19 vaccine. The method was immunoSEQ multiplex PCR; TCRdb's version includes in-frame clones alone and lacks a portion of them. The sample carries tens of thousands of clones, 87% recorded once. Sequenced material: peripheral blood, taken on day 0 of AZD1222 vaccination. These receptors all stem from an adult in good health.

This chain connects TRBV19 to TRBJ1-6; TRBD1 agrees at 8 bases. Germline trimming cut 4 bases from V and 7 bases from J; bases unmatched to any gene: 6. The CDR3 is 15 amino acids. Germline loops: CDR1 LNHDA, CDR2 SQIVND (reference sequence). The CDR3 region is CASSRTGSNNSPLHF. The CDR3 bases are TGTGCCAGTAGTAGGACAGGGAGTAACAATTCACCCCTCCACTTT. The full variable domain, its missing parts supplied by reference TRBV19 and TRBJ1-6, is DGGITQSPKYLFRKEGQNVTLSCEQNLNHDAMYWYRQDPGQGLRLIYYSQIVNDFQKGDIAEGYSVSREKKESFPLTVTSAQKNPTAFYLCASSRTGSNNSPLHFGNGTRLTVT.

This CDR3 is CASSPGDREEYGYTF. Here the CDR3 DNA reads TGTGCCAGCAGCCCGGGGGACAGGGAAGAATATGGCTACACCTTC. The chain combines TRBV9 with TRBJ1-2, with TRBD1 matching 9 bases. Germline V lookup: CDR1 SGDLS, CDR2 YYNGEE. This CDR3 comprises 15 residues. The V and J ends lost 4 bases and 5 bases, in that order; junction bases with no gene match: 9.

Concerning this clone itself: The sample contains more than one DNA sequence encoding this CDR3. J is TRBJ1-5 and V is TRBV7-9; maybe TRBD1 (6 bases). This CDR3 is built from 14 residues. V was shortened by 5 bases and J by 2 bases, with 10 bases between the two germline ends. From germline, CDR1 is SEHNR and CDR2 FQNEAQ (reference sequence). CDR3 residues: CASSRGGGNQPQHF. CDR3 in DNA: TGTGCCAGCAGCCGAGGGGGAGGCAATCAGCCCCAGCATTTT.

The rearrangement uses TRBV12-3 or TRBV12-4 and TRBJ1-1; TRBD1 is a possible D gene (6 bases). Trimming left V 5 bases short and J 5 bases short, with 9 bases between. The CDR3 consists of 12 residues. The CDR3 bases are TGTGCCAGCAGTAGTACAGGGACTGAAGCTTTCTTT. Translating gives CASSSTGTEAFF.

This clone was seen a few times. The chain employs TRBV2 and TRBJ1-2; no clear D. V was cut by 11 bases and J by 11 bases, with 9 bases left in between. Germline V lookup: CDR1 SNHLY, CDR2 FYNNEI. The CDR3 has 8 amino acids. The CDR3 spells CAGLEYTF. The CDR3 nucleotides read TGTGCCGGCCTCGAATACACCTTC.

V and J are TRBV6-5 and TRBJ2-7; D is ambiguous. Germline V gene lookup returns CDR1 MNHEY and CDR2 SVGAGI. This CDR3 comprises 11 residues. CDR3 sequence (DNA): TGTGTATTGGGAACCCAATACGAGCAGTACTTC. Translation: CVLGTQYEQYF.

This clone was counted many times. The rearrangement links TRBV11-2 to TRBJ2-7, with D possibly TRBD2 on 6 matching bases. The CDR3 contains 15 residues. Trimming shortened V by 5 bases and J by 5 bases, and 19 bases separated the two germline ends. The germline gives CDR1 SGHAT, CDR2 FQNNGV. This chain's CDR3 is CASSDPGGEFDEQYF. The CDR3 nucleotides are TGTGCCAGCAGCGACCCTGGAGGGGAGTTTGACGAGCAGTACTTC.

The V gene is TRBV30, the J gene TRBJ2-7; D is perhaps TRBD1 (5 bases). V was shortened by 0 bases and J by 4 bases, with 13 bases between the two germline ends. The V gene's germline CDR1 is GTSNPN and CDR2 SVGIG (reference sequence). The CDR3 totals 14 residues. DNA of the CDR3: TGTGCCTGGAGTGTAATGGGGCTGGGGTACGAGCAGTACTTC. Translating it yields CAWSVMGLGYEQYF.

The chain links TRBV5-1 to TRBJ2-2; 10 positions agree with TRBD2. This CDR3 comprises 16 residues. The J segment lost 4 bases and the V segment lost 4 bases, leaving 7 bases of the junction unmatched. In germline, CDR1 is SGHRS, CDR2 YFSETQ. CDR3 sequence (DNA): TGCGCCAGCAGCCCCGGGACTAGCGAGAGCACCGGGGAGCTGTTTTTT. Protein: CASSPGTSESTGELFF.

This rearrangement joins TRBV6-6 to TRBJ2-2, with D hard to call. Looked up from germline, CDR1 is MNHNY and CDR2 is SVGAGI (reference sequence). V lost 7 bases and J lost 0, with 9 bases in between. The CDR3 length is 14 residues. The CDR3 reads CASTPTANTGELFF. CDR3 bases: TGTGCCAGCACCCCTACAGCGAACACCGGGGAGCTGTTTTTT.